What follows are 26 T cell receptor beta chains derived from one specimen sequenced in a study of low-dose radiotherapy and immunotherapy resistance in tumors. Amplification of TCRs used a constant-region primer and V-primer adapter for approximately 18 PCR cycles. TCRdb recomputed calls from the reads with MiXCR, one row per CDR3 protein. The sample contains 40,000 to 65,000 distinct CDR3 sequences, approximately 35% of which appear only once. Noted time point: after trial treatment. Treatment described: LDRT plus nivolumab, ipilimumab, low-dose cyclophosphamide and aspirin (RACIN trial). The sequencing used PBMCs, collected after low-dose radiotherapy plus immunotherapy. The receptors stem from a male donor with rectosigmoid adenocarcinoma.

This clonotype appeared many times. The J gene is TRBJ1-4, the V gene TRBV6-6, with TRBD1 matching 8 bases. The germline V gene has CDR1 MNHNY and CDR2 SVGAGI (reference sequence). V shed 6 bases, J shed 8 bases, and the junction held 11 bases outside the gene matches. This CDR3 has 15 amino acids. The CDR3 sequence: CASSPPLDRAEKLFF. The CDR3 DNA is TGTGCCAGCAGCCCCCCCCTGGACAGGGCGGAAAAACTGTTTTTT.

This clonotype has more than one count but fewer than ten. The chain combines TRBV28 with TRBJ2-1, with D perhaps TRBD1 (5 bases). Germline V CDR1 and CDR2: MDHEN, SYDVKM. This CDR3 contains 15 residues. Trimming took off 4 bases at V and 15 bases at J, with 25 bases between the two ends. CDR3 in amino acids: CASSSGEAAHRGSFF. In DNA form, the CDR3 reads TGTGCCAGCAGTTCCGGCGAGGCGGCGCATAGGGGTTCGTTCTTC.

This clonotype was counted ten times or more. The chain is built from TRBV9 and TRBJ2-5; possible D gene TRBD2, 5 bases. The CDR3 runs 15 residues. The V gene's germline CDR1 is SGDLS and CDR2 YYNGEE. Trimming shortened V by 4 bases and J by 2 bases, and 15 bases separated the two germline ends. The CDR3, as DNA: TGTGCCAGCAGCCCCCGGGGAAGTTTACAAGAGACCCAGTACTTC. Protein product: CASSPRGSLQETQYF.

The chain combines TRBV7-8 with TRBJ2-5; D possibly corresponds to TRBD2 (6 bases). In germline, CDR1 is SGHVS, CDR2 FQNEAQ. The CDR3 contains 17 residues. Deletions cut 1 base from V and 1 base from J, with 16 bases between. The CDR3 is CASSLGTGLGVQETQYF. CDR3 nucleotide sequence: TGTGCCAGCAGCTTAGGGACGGGACTGGGGGTCCAAGAGACCCAGTACTTC.

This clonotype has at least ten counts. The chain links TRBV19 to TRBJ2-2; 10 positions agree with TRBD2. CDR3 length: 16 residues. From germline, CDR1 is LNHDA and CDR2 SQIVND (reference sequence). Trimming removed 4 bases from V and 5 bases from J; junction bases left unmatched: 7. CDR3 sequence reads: CASSTSSGRSTGELFF. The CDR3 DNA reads TGTGCCAGTAGTACCTCTAGCGGGAGAAGTACCGGGGAGCTGTTTTTT.

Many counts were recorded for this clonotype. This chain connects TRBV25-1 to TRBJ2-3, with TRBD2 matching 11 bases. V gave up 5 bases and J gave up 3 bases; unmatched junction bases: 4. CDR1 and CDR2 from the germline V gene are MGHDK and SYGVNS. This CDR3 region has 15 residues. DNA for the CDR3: TGTGCCAGCAGTCAATGGACTAGCGGGACAGATACGCAGTATTTT. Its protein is CASSQWTSGTDTQYF.

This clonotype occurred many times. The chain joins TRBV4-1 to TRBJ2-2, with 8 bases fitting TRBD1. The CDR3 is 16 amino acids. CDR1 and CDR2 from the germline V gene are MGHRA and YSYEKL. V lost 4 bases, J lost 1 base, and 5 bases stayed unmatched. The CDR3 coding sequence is TGCGCCAGCAGCCGTGGACAGGGCTTGAACACCGGGGAGCTGTTTTTT. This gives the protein CASSRGQGLNTGELFF.

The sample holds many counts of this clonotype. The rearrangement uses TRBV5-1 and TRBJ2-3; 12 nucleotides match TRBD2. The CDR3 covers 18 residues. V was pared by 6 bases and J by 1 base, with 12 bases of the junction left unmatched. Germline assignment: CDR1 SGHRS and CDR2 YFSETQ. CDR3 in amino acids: CASTTSGGISAGTDTQYF. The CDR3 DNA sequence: TGCGCCAGCACCACTAGCGGGGGGATCTCCGCGGGCACAGATACGCAGTATTTT.

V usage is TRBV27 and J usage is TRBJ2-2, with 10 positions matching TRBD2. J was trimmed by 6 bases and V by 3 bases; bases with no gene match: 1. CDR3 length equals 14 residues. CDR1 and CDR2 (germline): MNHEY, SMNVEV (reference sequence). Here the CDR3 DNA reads TGTGCCAGCAGTTTCAGCGGGGGGGCCGGGGAGCTGTTTTTT. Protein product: CASSFSGGAGELFF.

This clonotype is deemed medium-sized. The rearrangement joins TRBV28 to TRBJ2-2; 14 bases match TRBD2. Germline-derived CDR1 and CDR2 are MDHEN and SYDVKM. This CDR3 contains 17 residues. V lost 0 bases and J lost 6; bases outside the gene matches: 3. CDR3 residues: CASSLWRLAGGPGELFF. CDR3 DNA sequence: TGTGCCAGCAGTTTATGGCGACTAGCGGGAGGGCCCGGGGAGCTGTTTTTT.

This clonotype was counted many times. The CDR3, as DNA: TGCGCCAGCAGCTCCCGTCGAGGGGAAAAACTGTTTTTT. Encoded protein: CASSSRRGEKLFF. The chain recombines TRBV5-1 with TRBJ1-4; D is ambiguous. Per germline, CDR1 SGHRS and CDR2 YFSETQ. The ends were cut back, 3 bases at V and 8 bases at J, with 11 bases in the middle. CDR3 length: 13 amino acids.

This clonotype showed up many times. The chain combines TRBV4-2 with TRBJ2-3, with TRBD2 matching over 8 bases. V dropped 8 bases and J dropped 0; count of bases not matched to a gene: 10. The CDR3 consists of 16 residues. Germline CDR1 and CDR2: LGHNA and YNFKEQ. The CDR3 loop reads CASGPAAGASTDTQYF. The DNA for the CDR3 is TGTGCCAGCGGACCAGCAGCGGGAGCTAGCACAGATACGCAGTATTTT.

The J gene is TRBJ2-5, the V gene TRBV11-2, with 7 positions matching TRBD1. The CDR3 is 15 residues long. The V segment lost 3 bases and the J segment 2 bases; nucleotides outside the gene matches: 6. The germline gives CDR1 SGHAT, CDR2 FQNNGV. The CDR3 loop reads CASSFPGQAQETQYF. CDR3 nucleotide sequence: TGTGCCAGCAGCTTCCCCGGACAGGCACAAGAGACCCAGTACTTC.

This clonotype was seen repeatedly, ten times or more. The CDR3 nucleotides read TGTGCCAGCCGCTCCTCCGGGACAGGGGGCACCGGGGAGCTGTTTTTT. Amino acids: CASRSSGTGGTGELFF. V is TRBV28 and J is TRBJ2-2, with 11 bases fitting TRBD1. V dropped 8 bases and J dropped 4; count of bases not matched to a gene: 9. CDR1 and CDR2 (germline): MDHEN, SYDVKM. CDR3 length equals 16 residues. Looking up the rest from reference TRBV28 and TRBJ2-2 gives the full variable domain: DVKVTQSSRYLVKRTGEKVFLECVQDMDHENMFWYRQDPGLGLRLIYFSYDVKMKEKGDIPEGYSVSREKKERFSLILESASTNQTSMYLCASRSSGTGGTGELFFGEGSRLTVL.

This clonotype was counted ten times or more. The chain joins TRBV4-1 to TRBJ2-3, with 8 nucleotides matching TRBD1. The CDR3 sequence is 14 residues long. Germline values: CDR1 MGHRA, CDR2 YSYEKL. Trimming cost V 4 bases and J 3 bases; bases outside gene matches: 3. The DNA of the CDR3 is TGCGCCAGCAGCCGGACAGGGCCGACAGATACGCAGTATTTT. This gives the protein CASSRTGPTDTQYF.

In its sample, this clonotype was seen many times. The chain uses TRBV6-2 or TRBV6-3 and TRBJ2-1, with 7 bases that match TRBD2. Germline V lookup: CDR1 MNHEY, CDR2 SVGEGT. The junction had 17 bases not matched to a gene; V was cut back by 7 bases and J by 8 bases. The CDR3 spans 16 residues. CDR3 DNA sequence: TGTGCCAGCACCGATCCCCCTTTCGGGGGGATCGATGAGCAGTTCTTC. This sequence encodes CASTDPPFGGIDEQFF.

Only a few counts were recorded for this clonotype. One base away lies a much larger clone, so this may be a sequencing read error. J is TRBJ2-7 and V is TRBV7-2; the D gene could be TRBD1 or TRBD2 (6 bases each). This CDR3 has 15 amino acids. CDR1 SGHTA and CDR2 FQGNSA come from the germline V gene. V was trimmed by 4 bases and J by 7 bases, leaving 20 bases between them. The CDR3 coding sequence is TGTGCCAGCAGCTCTTCCTCGGGGGCGTACAATGAGCAGTACTTC. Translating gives CASSSSSGAYNEQYF.

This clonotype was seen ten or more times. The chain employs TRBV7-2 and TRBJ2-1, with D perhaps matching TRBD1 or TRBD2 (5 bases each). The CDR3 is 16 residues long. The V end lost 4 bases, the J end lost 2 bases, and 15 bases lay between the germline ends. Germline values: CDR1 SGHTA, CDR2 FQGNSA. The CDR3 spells CASSSGIQTAYNEQFF. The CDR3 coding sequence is TGTGCCAGCAGCTCGGGGATCCAGACAGCCTACAATGAGCAGTTCTTC.

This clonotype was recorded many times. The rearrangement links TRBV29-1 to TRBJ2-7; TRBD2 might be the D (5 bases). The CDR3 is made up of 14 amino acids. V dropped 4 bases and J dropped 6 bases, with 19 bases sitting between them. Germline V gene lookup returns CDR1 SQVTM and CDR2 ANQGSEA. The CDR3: CSVVKQNPRGEQYF. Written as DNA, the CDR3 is TGCAGCGTTGTAAAGCAGAACCCTCGGGGCGAGCAGTACTTC.

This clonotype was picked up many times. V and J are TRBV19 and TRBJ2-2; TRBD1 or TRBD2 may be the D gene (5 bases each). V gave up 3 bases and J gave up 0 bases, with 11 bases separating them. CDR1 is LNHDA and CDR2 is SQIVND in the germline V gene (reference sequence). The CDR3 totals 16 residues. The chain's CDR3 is CASSIRLGANTGELFF. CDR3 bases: TGTGCCAGTAGTATTAGGTTGGGGGCGAACACCGGGGAGCTGTTTTTT.

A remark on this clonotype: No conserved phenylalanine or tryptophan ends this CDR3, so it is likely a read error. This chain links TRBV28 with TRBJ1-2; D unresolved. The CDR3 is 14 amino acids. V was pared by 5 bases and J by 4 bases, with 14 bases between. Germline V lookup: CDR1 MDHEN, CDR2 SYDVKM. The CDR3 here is CASSPPGYLYGYTL. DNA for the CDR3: TGTGCCAGCAGTCCACCGGGGTACCTCTATGGCTACACCTTG.

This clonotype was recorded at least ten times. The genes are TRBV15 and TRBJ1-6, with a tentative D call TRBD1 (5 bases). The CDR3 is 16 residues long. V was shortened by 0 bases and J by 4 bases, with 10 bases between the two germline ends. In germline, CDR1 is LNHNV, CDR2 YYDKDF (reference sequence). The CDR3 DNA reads TGTGCCACCAGCAGAGAGACGGGACCGTATAATTCACCCCTCCACTTT. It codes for CATSRETGPYNSPLHF.

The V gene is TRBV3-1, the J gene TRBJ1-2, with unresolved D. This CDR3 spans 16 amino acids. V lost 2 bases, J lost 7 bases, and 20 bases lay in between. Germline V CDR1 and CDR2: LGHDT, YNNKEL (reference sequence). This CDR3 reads CASSQMDWGGGAGYTF. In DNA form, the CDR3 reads TGTGCCAGCAGCCAAATGGACTGGGGAGGAGGAGCTGGCTACACCTTC.

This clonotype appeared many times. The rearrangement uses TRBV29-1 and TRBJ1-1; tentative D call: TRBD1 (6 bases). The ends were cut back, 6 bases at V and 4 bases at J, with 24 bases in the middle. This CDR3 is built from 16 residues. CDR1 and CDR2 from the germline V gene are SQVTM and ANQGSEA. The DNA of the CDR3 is TGCAGCGTCACACCCTCGGCGGGGGGGGGGCGCACTGAAGCTTTCTTT. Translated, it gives CSVTPSAGGGRTEAFF.

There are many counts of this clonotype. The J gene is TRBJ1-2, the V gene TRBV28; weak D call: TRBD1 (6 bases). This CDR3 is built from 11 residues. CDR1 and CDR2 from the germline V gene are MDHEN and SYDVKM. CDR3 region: CVIGTNYGYTF. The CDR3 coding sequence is TGTGTCATCGGGACAAACTATGGCTACACCTTC.

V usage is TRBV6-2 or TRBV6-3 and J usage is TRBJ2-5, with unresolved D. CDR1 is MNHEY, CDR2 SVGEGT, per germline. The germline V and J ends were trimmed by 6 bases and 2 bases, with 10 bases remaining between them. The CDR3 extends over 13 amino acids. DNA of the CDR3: TGTGCCAGCAGCCGAACGGAACAAGAGACCCAGTACTTC. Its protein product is CASSRTEQETQYF.